Each of the 24 T cell receptor beta chains below was sequenced from the same sample in a study of T-cell memory formation after mild COVID-19. Using its own MiXCR run on the 5' RACE reads, TCRdb lists one record per CDR3 protein. The table lists roughly 89,000 distinct CDR3 sequences, around 13% of them singletons. The sequenced sample consisted of PBMCs or a T cell subset sorted from them (not recorded which). The source of these receptors is an adult woman who had mild COVID-19 (a few samples of this study predate the infection). Cell type and time point are not known.

The chain is built from TRBV20-1 and TRBJ2-3; 14 positions agree with TRBD2. With V trimmed by 6 bases and J by 4 bases, 15 bases remained unmatched. Germline assignment: CDR1 DFQATT and CDR2 SNEGSKA (reference sequence). The CDR3 spans 18 residues. The CDR3 nucleotides are TGCAGTGCATCGGGACTAGCGGGAGTAGTTTTTTACGCAGATACGCAGTATTTT. Amino acids: CSASGLAGVVFYADTQYF.

The V call is TRBV6-5, the J call TRBJ2-2; D gene uncertain. This CDR3 spans 14 amino acids. CDR1 is MNHEY and CDR2 is SVGAGI in the germline V gene. V was shortened by 0 bases and J by 6 bases, with 8 bases between the two germline ends. The CDR3 nucleotides read TGTGCCAGCAGTTACTCGCCAAGGCCCGGGGAGCTGTTTTTT. It translates to CASSYSPRPGELFF.

This clonotype appeared a few times. V and J are TRBV30 and TRBJ1-1; D is possibly TRBD1 (5 bases). Trimming removed 2 bases at V and 4 bases at J, with 14 bases between. The CDR3 covers 14 residues. CDR1 is GTSNPN and CDR2 is SVGIG in the germline V gene (reference sequence). This chain's CDR3 is CAWSFKGYGTEAFF. CDR3 in DNA: TGTGCCTGGAGTTTTAAGGGGTATGGCACTGAAGCTTTCTTT.

This clonotype occurred a few times. The chain couples TRBV6-2 or TRBV6-3 to TRBJ1-1, with no clear D. CDR3 length equals 13 residues. Per the germline V gene, CDR1 is MNHEY and CDR2 is SVGEGT. Trimming cost V 2 bases and J 6 bases, with 10 bases left between them. This CDR3 reads CASSYTGYSEAFF. In nucleotides, the CDR3 is TGTGCCAGCAGTTACACGGGTTATTCTGAAGCTTTCTTT.

This clonotype was counted many times. V gene TRBV12-3 or TRBV12-4 combines with J gene TRBJ2-7; tentatively, D is TRBD2 (6 bases). The V end was cut by 5 bases, the J end by 3 bases, with 11 bases between. This CDR3 has 13 residues. The CDR3 loop is CASSLTDYYEQYF. The CDR3 bases are TGTGCCAGCAGTCTTACGGACTACTACGAGCAGTACTTC.

This chain connects TRBV4-3 to TRBJ2-1, with TRBD2 as a possible D gene (6 bases). There are 17 residues in the CDR3. V gave up 0 bases and J gave up 2 bases, with 14 bases separating them. The germline CDR1 and CDR2 sequences are LGHNA and YSLEER. The CDR3 region has the DNA TGCGCCAGCAGCCAAGATAAGCGGACTATTACCTACAATGAGCAGTTCTTC. It encodes CASSQDKRTITYNEQFF.

A few counts support this clonotype. The V gene is TRBV20-1, the J gene TRBJ2-1; 7 bases map to TRBD1. Germline V gene data show CDR1 as DFQATT and CDR2 as SNEGSKA (reference sequence). CDR3 size: 16 residues. The V and J ends lost 0 bases and 6 bases, in that order; junction bases with no gene match: 11. The DNA for the CDR3 is TGCAGTGCTAGAGATCTGGCAGGGGGACATCTCAATGAGCAGTTCTTC. Its protein product is CSARDLAGGHLNEQFF.

The chain couples TRBV24-1 to TRBJ2-3; D is uncertain. The CDR3 runs to 12 residues. Deletions cut 9 bases from V and 4 bases from J, with 10 bases between. CDR1 is KGHDR, CDR2 SFDVKD, per germline. CDR3: CATGSRADTQYF. The CDR3 bases are TGTGCCACCGGTAGTAGGGCAGATACGCAGTATTTT.

The V call is TRBV19, the J call TRBJ2-5; D possibly corresponds to TRBD2 (6 bases). The CDR3 has 15 amino acids. The V and J ends lost 6 bases and 5 bases respectively, with 19 bases between them. Germline V CDR1 and CDR2: LNHDA, SQIVND (reference sequence). CDR3 in amino acids: CASRVRDSPGETQYF. The DNA for the CDR3 is TGTGCCAGTAGAGTCCGGGACTCCCCGGGGGAGACCCAGTACTTC. The full variable domain, its missing parts supplied by reference TRBV19 and TRBJ2-5, is DGGITQSPKYLFRKEGQNVTLSCEQNLNHDAMYWYRQDPGQGLRLIYYSQIVNDFQKGDIAEGYSVSREKKESFPLTVTSAQKNPTAFYLCASRVRDSPGETQYFGPGTRLLVL.

This clonotype was counted between two and nine times. The V call is TRBV4-2, the J call TRBJ2-7; TRBD1 agrees at 10 bases. The junction had 11 bases not matched to a gene; V was cut back by 4 bases and J by 5 bases. The length of the CDR3 is 16 residues. The germline V gene encodes CDR1 LGHNA and CDR2 YNFKEQ. The CDR3 here is CASSPNRQGANHEQYF. The CDR3 nucleotides are TGTGCCAGCAGCCCCAATCGACAGGGGGCTAACCACGAGCAGTACTTC.

This chain uses TRBV15 with TRBJ2-3; D may be TRBD2 (5 bases). The CDR3 length is 17 residues. V gave up 5 bases and J gave up 0 bases, with 18 bases separating them. CDR1 is LNHNV and CDR2 is YYDKDF in the germline V gene (reference sequence). The CDR3 here is CATSPRGRAYSTDTQYF. The CDR3 DNA reads as TGTGCCACCAGCCCCCGAGGGCGGGCGTACAGCACAGATACGCAGTATTTT.

This chain links TRBV6-5 with TRBJ2-5, with 8 bases lining up with TRBD1. Germline V gives CDR1 MNHEY, CDR2 SVGAGI. V gave up 5 bases and J gave up 2 bases; unmatched junction bases: 4. This CDR3 spans 14 amino acids. The CDR3 DNA reads TGTGCCAGCAGTACCTGGACAGGGCAAGAGACCCAGTACTTC. This sequence encodes CASSTWTGQETQYF.

The table lists this clonotype with many counts. This sequence joins TRBV5-6 and TRBJ2-5; D unclear. This CDR3 is 13 amino acids long. V shed 0 bases and J shed 1 base, with 4 bases lying between them. Germline values: CDR1 SGHDT, CDR2 YYEEEE. The CDR3 bases are TGTGCCAGCAGCTTGGGGATCCAAGAGACCCAGTACTTC. This codes for CASSLGIQETQYF.

This clonotype was detected a few times. This chain joins TRBV7-6 and TRBJ2-2; 10 nucleotides line up with TRBD1. CDR3 size: 14 residues. V lost 4 bases, J lost 7 bases, and 3 bases stayed unmatched. Germline assignment: CDR1 SGHVS and CDR2 FNYEAQ. The CDR3 DNA reads as TGTGCCAGCAGCTGGGACAGGGGTGACGGGGAGCTGTTTTTT. It translates to CASSWDRGDGELFF.

The rearrangement links TRBV9 to TRBJ2-5; D gene unclear. Trimming took off 0 bases at V and 5 bases at J, with 11 bases between the two ends. This CDR3 is 14 amino acids long. Germline CDR1 SGDLS, CDR2 YYNGEE. CDR3 sequence reads: CASSVEGSSETQYF. The CDR3 nucleotides are TGTGCCAGCAGCGTAGAGGGCAGTTCGGAGACCCAGTACTTC. The full variable domain, with the rest looked up from reference TRBV9 and TRBJ2-5, is DSGVTQTPKHLITATGQRVTLRCSPRSGDLSVYWYQQSLDQGLQFLIQYYNGEERAKGNILERFSAQQFPDLHSELNLSSLELGDSALYFCASSVEGSSETQYFGPGTRLLVL.

The V and J genes are TRBV27 and TRBJ1-2, with 7 bases lining up with TRBD1. The CDR3 runs to 16 residues. Germline V CDR1 and CDR2: MNHEY, SMNVEV (reference sequence). Trimming removed 6 bases from V and 3 bases from J; junction bases left unmatched: 13. The CDR3 nucleotides read TGTGCCAGCAGCTATAGGGCAGGGGGGCGCTACTATGGCTACACCTTC. This codes for CASSYRAGGRYYGYTF.

The CDR3 nucleotides are TGTGCCAGGGTTAAGCGGGAGACGCGAAAGACCCAGTACTTC. As protein: CARVKRETRKTQYF. J is TRBJ2-5 and V is TRBV6-5, with TRBD2 identical over 8 bases. V trimming: 9 bases; J trimming: 6 bases; junction bases outside the gene matches: 12. This CDR3 has 14 amino acids. CDR1 and CDR2 from the germline V gene are MNHEY and SVGAGI.

A few counts support this clonotype. The chain joins TRBV20-1 to TRBJ2-1; D is undetermined. The germline gives CDR1 DFQATT, CDR2 SNEGSKA (reference sequence). The CDR3 covers 13 residues. V lost 4 bases, J lost 0 bases, and 7 bases lay in between. The CDR3 region is CSAKMASYNEQFF. CDR3 nucleotide sequence: TGCAGTGCTAAGATGGCCTCCTACAATGAGCAGTTCTTC.

The rearrangement joins TRBV4-1 to TRBJ1-1; 7 bases map to TRBD1. The CDR3 is 19 amino acids. CDR1 is MGHRA and CDR2 is YSYEKL in the germline V gene. The V gene end was trimmed by 4 bases and the J gene end by 4 bases; junction bases not matched to a gene: 21. CDR3 loop: CASSPRTAGLGQEGTEAFF. Written as DNA, the CDR3 is TGCGCCAGCAGCCCCCGAACGGCCGGGCTAGGACAGGAGGGCACTGAAGCTTTCTTT.

The chain employs TRBV7-8 and TRBJ2-5, with 11 bases matching TRBD2. Germline lookup yields CDR1 SGHVS and CDR2 FQNEAQ. This CDR3 is built from 15 residues. Trimming took 3 bases from V and 4 from J; bases not matched to a gene: 4. For the CDR3, the DNA is TGTGCCAGCAGCTTTAGCGGGAGGGCCTTAGAGACCCAGTACTTC. Protein sequence: CASSFSGRALETQYF.

Only a few counts were recorded for this clonotype. The chain uses TRBV25-1 and TRBJ2-7, with TRBD1 matching over 8 bases. CDR1 is MGHDK and CDR2 is SYGVNS in the germline V gene. The V segment lost 4 bases and the J segment 5 bases; nucleotides outside the gene matches: 7. The CDR3 loop spans 14 amino acids. The DNA of the CDR3 is TGTGCCAGCAGTGTCGGGACAGGAGCCCACGAGCAGTACTTC. It is translated as CASSVGTGAHEQYF.

The CDR3 nucleotides read TGTGCCAGTGGAGACAATGAGCAGTTCTTC. Protein sequence: CASGDNEQFF. The V gene is TRBV6-2 or TRBV6-3, the J gene TRBJ2-1; D is undetermined. CDR1 and CDR2 from the germline V gene are MNHEY and SVGEGT. Trimming left V 9 bases short and J 5 bases short, with 5 bases between. This CDR3 comprises 10 residues.

This clonotype was observed a few times. The chain is built from TRBV20-1 and TRBJ2-3; TRBD2 aligns across 7 bases. The CDR3 spans 16 residues. V shed 4 bases and J 4 bases; nucleotides not matched to a gene: 14. CDR1 DFQATT and CDR2 SNEGSKA come from the germline V gene (reference sequence). CDR3 coding DNA: TGCAGTGCTAATCCCTCGACTAGCTCAAGGGCAGATACGCAGTATTTT. It translates to CSANPSTSSRADTQYF.

There are many counts of this clonotype. The chain carries TRBV12-3 or TRBV12-4 and TRBJ2-2; possibly TRBD2 for D (5 bases). V was trimmed by 6 bases and J by 1 base, leaving 6 bases between them. The CDR3 extends over 13 amino acids. The CDR3 bases are TGTGCCAGCAGAGGACTGAACACCGGGGAGCTGTTTTTT. Translating gives CASRGLNTGELFF.